This entry is about one T cell receptor (beta chain). No antigen is known for it. Specified treatment: 15 to 20 received Ad26.COV2.S at low or high dose, single or two shots; 5 received placebo; per-sample allocation not given. Sampling occurred on day 63 after the first vaccine or placebo injection. Clones were read by immunoSEQ multiplex PCR, and TCRdb kept only the in-frame ones, dropping some. This table has about 250,000 clones, 80% to 90% appearing once. The data originate from a study of Ad26.COV2.S vaccination and SARS-CoV-2 variants. Study as a whole: Donor was assigned to the Ad26.COV2.S arm of trial COV1001.

Notes on the study in general: Non-spike TCR breadth did not differ much between vaccine and placebo recipients. CD8+ and CD4+ T cells specific for spike reportedly responded with substantial breadth after vaccination. Spike-specific TCR breadth in vaccine recipients exceeded that seen in placebo recipients.

The CDR3 is 13 amino acids. The J segment lost 5 bases and the V segment lost 4 bases, leaving 2 bases of the junction unmatched. Germline-derived CDR1 and CDR2 are MNHEY and SVGEGT. The chain combines TRBV6-2 or TRBV6-3 with TRBJ2-7; 10 nucleotides agree with TRBD2. This TCR came from a person aged 18-60 years who received the Ad26.COV2.S COVID-19 vaccine or a placebo. This specimen consisted of peripheral blood, obtained in a trial of Ad26.COV2.S vaccine versus placebo. CDR3 sequence (DNA): TGTGCCAGCAGTTCTAGCGGGAGAGACGAGCAGTACTTC. As protein: CASSSSGRDEQYF.